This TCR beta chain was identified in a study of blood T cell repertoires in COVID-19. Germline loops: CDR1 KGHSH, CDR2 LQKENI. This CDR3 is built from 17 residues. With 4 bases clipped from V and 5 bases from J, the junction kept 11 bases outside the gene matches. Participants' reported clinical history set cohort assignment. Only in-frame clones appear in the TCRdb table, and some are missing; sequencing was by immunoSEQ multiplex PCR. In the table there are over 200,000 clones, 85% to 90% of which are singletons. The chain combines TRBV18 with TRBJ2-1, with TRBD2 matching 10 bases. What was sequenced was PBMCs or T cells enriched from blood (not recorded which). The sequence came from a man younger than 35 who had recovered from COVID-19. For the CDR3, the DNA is TGTGCCAGCTCACGTTCTCCCACTAGCGGGGTAGACAATGAGCAGTTCTTC. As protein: CASSRSPTSGVDNEQFF.